This is a list of T cell receptor beta chains from one sample in a study of CD8 T cells in cerebrospinal fluid in Alzheimer's disease. For each CDR3 protein, TCRdb gives one entry from its re-call of the 10x single-cell sequencing reads, without DNA. The sample data list 1,500 to 2,000 distinct CDR3 sequences. Sequencing was done on a sample of cerebrospinal fluid. These receptors were taken from a human donor with mild cognitive impairment. The CDR3 runs from the conserved cysteine through the conserved F or W. Where a row states a size, it is once, few, many or the class of an expanded clone; other rows omit it.

V	J	size	CDR3
TRBV4-1	TRBJ2-1	medium-sized	CASSRVGTRNEQFF
TRBV27	TRBJ2-7	medium-sized	CASSFGTSVLYEQYF
TRBV5-1	TRBJ2-2	medium-sized	CASRLGAPNTGELFF
TRBV24-1	TRBJ2-7	medium-sized	CATSERLAGVAEQYF
TRBV28	TRBJ2-1	medium-sized	CASSPWTSGRANLNNEQFF
TRBV29-1	TRBJ2-2	medium-sized	CSVVEGRNTGELFF
TRBV24-1	TRBJ2-3	medium-sized	CATSGASGSSGTDTQYF
TRBV6-6	TRBJ1-2	medium-sized	CASSYLAATNYGYTF
TRBV7-6	TRBJ2-7	large	CASSPGTSGNLYEQYF
TRBV28	TRBJ2-7	large	CASKSGGSGEQYF
TRBV19	TRBJ1-5	medium-sized	CASSMGWTGRRQPQHF
TRBV9	TRBJ2-2	large	CASSVEGPKGELFF
TRBV28	TRBJ2-1	medium-sized	CASSLGGSEQFF
TRBV10-3	TRBJ2-3	NA	CAISDPRDSYTQYF
TRBV6-2/TRBV6-3	TRBJ1-3	medium-sized	CASSKNTGNTIYF
TRBV4-2	TRBJ1-5	NA	CASSQEVDQPQHF
TRBV7-9	TRBJ1-4	NA	CASSLKQVPEKLFF
TRBV2	TRBJ2-5	medium-sized	CASSSGQGIETQYF
TRBV3-1	TRBJ1-4	medium-sized	CASSHGAGGFEKLFF
TRBV20-1	TRBJ2-4	medium-sized	CSARDGPAGVNIQYF
TRBV29-1	TRBJ2-7	medium-sized	CSVRETGGYEQYF
TRBV4-3	TRBJ1-3	NA	CASSQDSGINTIYF
TRBV28	TRBJ1-1	NA	CASRTARTEAFF
TRBV20-1	TRBJ2-6	large	CSASRGKGSGANVLTF
TRBV7-3	TRBJ2-3	medium-sized	CASSSGGVTTDTQYF
TRBV28	TRBJ1-2	medium-sized	CASSLGQGYGYTF
TRBV11-2	TRBJ1-5	medium-sized	CASSRQPRPRDRGTQPQHF
TRBV2	TRBJ2-2	medium-sized	CASSLKGGGDLTHTGELFF
TRBV2	TRBJ1-1	medium-sized	CASSDERQSEAFF
TRBV4-1	TRBJ2-1	medium-sized	CASSQETSAQSSYNEQFF
TRBV20-1	TRBJ2-2	medium-sized	CSAPRGGRGTGELFF
TRBV28	TRBJ1-5	medium-sized	CASSLGTYQPQHF
TRBV25-1	TRBJ2-6	NA	CASRDRTGAGANVLTF
TRBV19	TRBJ1-5	NA	CASTAGELGNQPQHF
TRBV5-1	TRBJ2-2	medium-sized	CASSLTTNTGELFF
TRBV7-2	TRBJ2-1	large	CASSRTSGNHEQFF
TRBV7-2	TRBJ2-6	NA	CASSGANVLTF
TRBV6-6	TRBJ2-2	NA	CASSPLLNTGELFF
TRBV7-2	TRBJ2-5	medium-sized	CASSLGGFAAGQETQYF
TRBV29-1	TRBJ2-3	NA	CSVGGQRTDTQYF
TRBV12-2	TRBJ1-4	large	CASRHPGPQLGEKLFF
TRBV20-1	TRBJ2-3	medium-sized	CSARVITAGPASTDTQYF
TRBV5-4	TRBJ2-3	medium-sized	CAARREAGSTDTQYF
TRBV5-1	TRBJ1-1	medium-sized	CASSFDGMNTEAFF
TRBV19	TRBJ1-2	NA	CASSALDRVDGYTF
TRBV10-3	TRBJ2-7	medium-sized	CAISEGTDSYEQYF